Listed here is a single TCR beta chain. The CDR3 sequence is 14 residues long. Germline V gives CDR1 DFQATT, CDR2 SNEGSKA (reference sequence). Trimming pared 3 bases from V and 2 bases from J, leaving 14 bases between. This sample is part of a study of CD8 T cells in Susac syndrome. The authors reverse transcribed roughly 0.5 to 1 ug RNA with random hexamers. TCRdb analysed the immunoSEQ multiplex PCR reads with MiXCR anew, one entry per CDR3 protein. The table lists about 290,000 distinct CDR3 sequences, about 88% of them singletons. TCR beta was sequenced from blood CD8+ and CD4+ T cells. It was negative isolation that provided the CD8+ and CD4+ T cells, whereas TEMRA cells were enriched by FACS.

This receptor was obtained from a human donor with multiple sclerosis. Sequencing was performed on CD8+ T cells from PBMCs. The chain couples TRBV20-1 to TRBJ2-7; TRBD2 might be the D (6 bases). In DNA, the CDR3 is TGCAGTGCTAGCCAGGGTAGCGGTGCCTACGAGCAGTACTTC. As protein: CSASQGSGAYEQYF.